A selection of T cell receptor beta chains follows, all from one sample in a study of shared clonotypes between healthy human individuals. Assay: immunoSEQ multiplex PCR; the TCRdb copy retains only in-frame clones and omits some. Of 190,000 or so clones detected, roughly 70% appear once; the ten largest clones hold more than 9%. Sequencing input: memory CD4+ T cells sorted from blood. The receptors derive from a man aged 30 to 45 in good health. The CDR3 runs from the conserved cysteine through the conserved F or W. D genes are given only for firm matches. Clone sizes are given selectively: once, few, many, or a class where the clone is expanded.

TGTGCCAGCTCACCTACCCGCGAGCAAAAACTGTTTTTT,CASSPTREQKLFF,NA,13,NA,TRBV18,TRBJ1-4
TGTGCCAGCAGCGTAGATCAGTTCCCCTCGTCCGAGCAGTACTTC,CASSVDQFPSSEQYF,NA,15,NA,TRBV9,TRBJ2-7
TGTGCCAGCAGTTCCCCAGGACAGGGAGAGACCCAGTACTTC,CASSSPGQGETQYF,TRBD1,14,NA,TRBV28,TRBJ2-5
TGTGCCAGCAGCTTGGACCTGGGCTGGAACACTGAAGCTTTCTTT,CASSLDLGWNTEAFF,NA,15,NA,TRBV5-6,TRBJ1-1
TGTGCCATCACCCAACTAGCGGACTACAATGAGCAGTTCTTC,CAITQLADYNEQFF,TRBD2,14,NA,TRBV10-3,TRBJ2-1
TGTGCCAGCAGCTTAGTGGACAGGGTAGGTGAGCAGTTCTTC,CASSLVDRVGEQFF,TRBD1,14,NA,TRBV7-6,TRBJ2-1
TGTGCCAGCAGTTACTTAGGTGGCGGAGAAGCTTTCTTT,CASSYLGGGEAFF,NA,13,NA,TRBV6-5,TRBJ1-1
TGTGCCAGCAGCCAAGAAGGAAAGGGACTGAACCTTCGGGAGCAGTTCTTC,CASSQEGKGLNLREQFF,NA,17,many,TRBV14,TRBJ2-1
TGCGCCAGCAGCACAACGGGGGATAGCAATCAGCCCCAGCATTTT,CASSTTGDSNQPQHF,NA,15,NA,TRBV4-3,TRBJ1-5
TGCGCCGGAAAATCCGGGACTAGTAGGTGGGATAAGCAGTTCTTC,CAGKSGTSRWDKQFF,TRBD2,15,NA,TRBV5-1,TRBJ2-1
TGTGCCAGCAGCTTAAACCTCGGGTACAATGAGCAGTTCTTC,CASSLNLGYNEQFF,NA,14,NA,TRBV7-6,TRBJ2-1
TGTGCCAGCTCAGGGGACAGATCGAACACTGAAGCTTTCTTT,CASSGDRSNTEAFF,TRBD1,14,NA,TRBV18,TRBJ1-1
TGTGCCAGCAGTGGACTAACTGGTGGCTACACCTTC,CASSGLTGGYTF,NA,12,NA,TRBV6-1,TRBJ1-2
TGTGCCAGCAGCTTAGCCTTTCGTGTTAACCCAACCTCGACTAGCGGGAGGTCTGAGCAGTTCTTC,CASSLAFRVNPTSTSGRSEQFF,TRBD2,22,NA,TRBV7-6,TRBJ2-1
TGTGCCAGTAGTGCGCACAGCAATCAGCCCCAGCATTTT,CASSAHSNQPQHF,NA,13,few,TRBV19,TRBJ1-5
TGTGCCAGCAACACCGGGACAGGGGAAGAGACCCAGTACTTC,CASNTGTGEETQYF,TRBD1,14,NA,TRBV5-4,TRBJ2-5
TGTGCCAGCAGCAAAGCGGCTGGGACAGGTCGACAGCCCCAGCATTTT,CASSKAAGTGRQPQHF,NA,16,NA,TRBV21-1,TRBJ1-5
TGCGCCAGCAACAGGGACTACGAGCAGTACTTC,CASNRDYEQYF,NA,11,NA,TRBV5-1,TRBJ2-7
TGCGCCAGCAGCCACCGCGGGACTAGCGGGAATACAAACACCGGGGAGCTGTTTTTT,CASSHRGTSGNTNTGELFF,TRBD2,19,NA,TRBV4-1,TRBJ2-2
TGCGCCAGCAGCCAAGATACGGGACCGGGTAATGAGCAGTTCTTC,CASSQDTGPGNEQFF,NA,15,NA,TRBV4-3,TRBJ2-1
TGTGCCAGCTCACCACTCGCGAGTGAGCAGTACTTC,CASSPLASEQYF,NA,12,NA,TRBV18,TRBJ2-7
TGTGCCAGCAGTGGGAGTGTTAGACAGGGTGGAGACACCGGGGAGCTGTTTTTT,CASSGSVRQGGDTGELFF,TRBD1,18,NA,TRBV6-1,TRBJ2-2
TGCGCCAGCAGCTTGGGACAGGACAACAATGAGCAGTTCTTC,CASSLGQDNNEQFF,NA,14,NA,TRBV5-1,TRBJ2-1
TGTGCCAGCATGATAAGGGGACTAGCGGAGACCCAGTACTTC,CASMIRGLAETQYF,TRBD2,14,NA,TRBV11-2,TRBJ2-5
TGCGCCAGCAGCTCACCCGGGACTAATGAGCAGTTCTTC,CASSSPGTNEQFF,NA,13,NA,TRBV5-1,TRBJ2-1
TGTGCCAGCAGCTCGGACAGGGGGATCCGGGACTTC,CASSSDRGIRDF,TRBD1,12,NA,TRBV7-9,TRBJ2-7
TGTGCCAGCTCACCTAACTCACAGGTTTACTACGAGCAGTACTTC,CASSPNSQVYYEQYF,NA,15,NA,TRBV18,TRBJ2-7
TGTGCCAGCAGCAAAACTACGGGGACAAGTGGCGGCTACACCTTC,CASSKTTGTSGGYTF,NA,15,NA,TRBV7-9,TRBJ1-2
TGTGCCTGGAGTGTACGGCGGCAGGGGAATGAAAAACTGTTTTTT,CAWSVRRQGNEKLFF,NA,15,NA,TRBV30,TRBJ1-4
TGTGCCAGCAGCGTAGTCCTCACAGATACGCAGTATTTT,CASSVVLTDTQYF,NA,13,NA,TRBV9,TRBJ2-3
TGTGCCAGCAGTTCCAACAGGGGGGTTTCCTACGAGCAGTACTTC,CASSSNRGVSYEQYF,TRBD1,15,NA,TRBV28,TRBJ2-7
TGTGCCAGCAGCGTAGATCTAGCGGGCGAGCAGTACTTC,CASSVDLAGEQYF,TRBD2,13,NA,TRBV9,TRBJ2-7
TGTGCCAGCAGCTTGCCCCCTCGACTAGCGGGAGGTCGCAATGAGCAGTTCTTC,CASSLPPRLAGGRNEQFF,TRBD2,18,NA,TRBV7-9,TRBJ2-1
TGTGCCAGCAGTGGGGACTTTCAAGAGACCCAGTACTTC,CASSGDFQETQYF,NA,13,NA,TRBV2,TRBJ2-5
TGTGCCAGCAGCCGGGGACAGGGCAGGGTGAACACTGAAGCTTTCTTT,CASSRGQGRVNTEAFF,TRBD1,16,NA,TRBV5-6,TRBJ1-1
TGTGCCATCAGGACTAGCGGGATCTACGAGCAGTACTTC,CAIRTSGIYEQYF,TRBD2,13,NA,TRBV10-3,TRBJ2-7
TGCGCCAGCAGCCCGACGGGCCTTTATGGCTACACCTTC,CASSPTGLYGYTF,NA,13,NA,TRBV5-1,TRBJ1-2
TGCGCCAGCAGCCAAGAAGCACTCGCAGGGGCCGAGCAGTACTTC,CASSQEALAGAEQYF,NA,15,few,TRBV4-3,TRBJ2-7
TGTGCCAGCAGTGCGGACAATCGAGGGGACACTGAAGCTTTCTTT,CASSADNRGDTEAFF,NA,15,many,TRBV25-1,TRBJ1-1
TGTGCCAGCAAACTAGCGGGAGGGACGAAGAATGAGCAGTTCTTC,CASKLAGGTKNEQFF,TRBD2,15,few,TRBV5-4,TRBJ2-1
TGTGCCACCAGCAGAGATCTAAGTGCTGAAGCTTTCTTT,CATSRDLSAEAFF,NA,13,few,TRBV15,TRBJ1-1
TGTGCCAGCAGAGGGGACAGGGGGCTTAATGACACAGATACGCAGTATTTT,CASRGDRGLNDTDTQYF,TRBD1,17,few,TRBV6-4,TRBJ2-3
TGTGCCAGCAGTTTGATCGTCCTGGGGACAGGGGGGCACAATGAGCAGTTCTTC,CASSLIVLGTGGHNEQFF,TRBD1,18,NA,TRBV28,TRBJ2-1
NA,CASSTSDRNTEAFF,NA,14,NA,TRBV6-5,TRBJ1-1
TGTGCCAGCAGCTCGGGACTAGCGGGAGTAGCAGATACGCAGTATTTT,CASSSGLAGVADTQYF,TRBD2,16,NA,TRBV11-2,TRBJ2-3
TGTGCCACCAGCAGAGATTCACGAAACTATGGCTACACCTTC,CATSRDSRNYGYTF,NA,14,NA,TRBV15,TRBJ1-2
TGCAGCGTCGGACAGGGAGGAGGCGAAAAACTGTTTTTT,CSVGQGGGEKLFF,TRBD1,13,NA,TRBV29-1,TRBJ1-4
TGTGCCAGCAGATTGGACGGGGATCAGCCCCAGCATTTT,CASRLDGDQPQHF,NA,13,once,TRBV7-2,TRBJ1-5
TGTGCCAGCAGCCCGACTAGCGGGAGGGCGGGATTCTTC,CASSPTSGRAGFF,TRBD2,13,NA,TRBV16,TRBJ2-1
TGTGCCAGCAGATCCGGGCCTGAAGCTTTCTTT,CASRSGPEAFF,NA,11,NA,TRBV28,TRBJ1-1
TGTGCCAGCAGCTTGGTACAGGGGGCGGATGAGCAGTTCTTC,CASSLVQGADEQFF,TRBD1,14,NA,TRBV5-4,TRBJ2-1
TGTGCCAGCAGCTTAGATCGCTCCACAGATACGCAGTATTTT,CASSLDRSTDTQYF,NA,14,NA,TRBV7-9,TRBJ2-3
TGCGCCAGCAGCCAAGATGAAGGGAAAGGAACTGAAGCTTTCTTT,CASSQDEGKGTEAFF,NA,15,few,TRBV4-3,TRBJ1-1
TGTGCCAGCAGTGAAGCGAATGTGGAGCTGTTTTTT,CASSEANVELFF,NA,12,few,TRBV2,TRBJ2-2
TGTGCCAGTTCCAGGTTAGCGGGAAAAGGAGGCGAGCAGTACTTC,CASSRLAGKGGEQYF,TRBD2,15,NA,TRBV19,TRBJ2-7
TGTGCCAGCAGTTTCCCGCCGAACACTGAAGCTTTCTTT,CASSFPPNTEAFF,NA,13,NA,TRBV6-5,TRBJ1-1
TGTGCCTCTAGACCCGGGCTAAACACCGGGGAGCTGTTTTTT,CASRPGLNTGELFF,NA,14,NA,TRBV9,TRBJ2-2
TGTGCCAGCAGCTTACGTGGGGCCGGGGAAGAGACCCAGTACTTC,CASSLRGAGEETQYF,NA,15,NA,TRBV7-9,TRBJ2-5
TGTGCTAGCAGCTTAGAGGCGGGAGTAGGGTACGAGCAGTACTTC,CASSLEAGVGYEQYF,TRBD2,15,few,TRBV7-7,TRBJ2-7